The 16 T cell receptor beta chains given below trace back to one sample, sequenced in a study of blood T cell repertoires in COVID-19. Clones were read by immunoSEQ multiplex PCR, and TCRdb kept only the in-frame ones, dropping some. The sample lists just over 200,000 clones; around three quarters were seen once. The material sequenced was peripheral blood. The receptors derive from a woman between 65 and 79 years old with acute or convalescent COVID-19.

This rearrangement joins TRBV15 to TRBJ1-4; 8 bases match TRBD1. V lost 5 bases, J lost 7 bases, and 6 bases stayed unmatched. Germline CDR1 reads LNHNV; CDR2 reads YYDKDF (reference sequence). The CDR3 sequence is 14 residues long. The CDR3 loop is CATSPQGEGEKLFF. CDR3 DNA sequence: TGTGCCACCAGCCCACAGGGGGAGGGTGAAAAACTGTTTTTT.

The chain joins TRBV21-1 to TRBJ1-5; no check of the table's D call, TRBD1, against the DNA was made. TRBV21-1 has pseudogene status. CDR3 length: 17 residues. CDR3 coding DNA: TGTGCCAGCAGCAAAAAAAAGGGACAGGGGGCCATACAGCCCCAGCATTTT. As protein: CASSKKKGQGAIQPQHF.

The sample holds a few counts of this clone. V gene TRBV12-5 combines with J gene TRBJ2-3; D possibly corresponds to TRBD1 (6 bases). V shed 5 bases and J shed 4 bases, with 19 bases lying between them. The CDR3 sequence is 16 residues long. The V gene's germline CDR1 is LGHNT and CDR2 FRNRAP. Here the CDR3 reads CASGPHRVTTPDTQYF. The CDR3 DNA reads as TGTGCTAGTGGTCCGCACAGGGTGACGACCCCAGATACGCAGTATTTT.

V and J are TRBV10-3 and TRBJ2-3; 10 bases line up with TRBD1. Germline CDR1 is ENHRY and CDR2 is SYGVKD. The CDR3 has 15 residues. Trimming at V came to 6 bases and at J to 1 base, leaving 4 bases not matched to a gene. In nucleotides, the CDR3 is TGTGCCATCAGGGGCGGACAGGGGGGCACAGATACGCAGTATTTT. Its protein is CAIRGGQGGTDTQYF.

The chain joins TRBV14 to TRBJ2-1, with no clear D. Looked up from germline, CDR1 is SGHDN and CDR2 is FVKESK. The V and J ends lost 3 bases and 0 bases respectively, with 9 bases between them. The CDR3 is made up of 15 amino acids. CDR3 sequence (DNA): TGTGCCAGCAGCCAGCAATTGAGCTCCTACAATGAGCAGTTCTTC. This gives the protein CASSQQLSSYNEQFF. Drawing the rest from reference TRBV14 and TRBJ2-1, the complete variable domain is EAGVTQFPSHSVIEKGQTVTLRCDPISGHDNLYWYRRVMGKEIKFLLHFVKESKQDESGMPNNRFLAERTGGTYSTLKVQPAELEDSGVYFCASSQQLSSYNEQFFGPGTRLTVL.

The chain links TRBV30 to TRBJ2-1, with TRBD2 matching over 13 bases. V lost 4 bases, J lost 6 bases, and 3 bases stayed unmatched. This CDR3 has 14 residues. The germline CDR1 and CDR2 sequences are GTSNPN and SVGIG (reference sequence). The CDR3 DNA reads TGTGCCTGGAATGGACTAGCGGGAGTCAATGAGCAGTTCTTC. It translates to CAWNGLAGVNEQFF.

The count of this clone is one. The V and J genes are TRBV5-1 and TRBJ2-7; 11 bases align to TRBD1. The V gene end was trimmed by 4 bases and the J gene end by 3 bases; junction bases not matched to a gene: 6. The CDR3 totals 15 residues. Germline CDR1 is SGHRS and CDR2 is YFSETQ. Here the CDR3 reads CASSPGTGGIYEQYF. CDR3 coding DNA: TGCGCCAGCAGCCCCGGGACAGGGGGAATCTACGAGCAGTACTTC.

The CDR3 sequence: CASSQELGRGYGYTF. The DNA for the CDR3 is TGTGCCAGCAGCCAAGAGCTTGGGCGGGGCTATGGCTACACCTTC. The V and J genes are TRBV3-1 (or the pseudogene TRBV3-2) and TRBJ1-2; no clear D gene. Germline CDR1 and CDR2: LGHDT and YNNKEL (reference sequence). The length of the CDR3 is 15 residues. Trimming removed 0 bases at V and 4 bases at J, with 12 bases between.

The rearrangement uses TRBV2 and TRBJ1-2, with D possibly being TRBD1 (5 bases). V lost 3 bases, J lost 5 bases, and 13 bases lay in between. The CDR3 runs 14 residues. Germline CDR1 SNHLY, CDR2 FYNNEI. CDR3 coding DNA: TGTGCCAGCAGTGATACAGGCGGAATTTATGGCTACACCTTC. This codes for CASSDTGGIYGYTF.

The chain couples TRBV28 to TRBJ2-7, with 8 bases fitting TRBD1. There are 17 residues in the CDR3. Germline loops: CDR1 MDHEN, CDR2 SYDVKM. J gave up 7 bases and V 5 bases, and 19 bases lay outside the gene matches. The CDR3: CASSRARGPVITTEQYF. The CDR3 bases are TGTGCCAGCAGTCGCGCCAGGGGGCCCGTAATTACTACGGAGCAGTACTTC.

CDR3 nucleotides: TGCGCCAGCAGTGAGGCTGGACTAGCGGGGGCCGGGGAGCAGTACTTC. Translated: CASSEAGLAGAGEQYF. This rearrangement joins TRBV10-1 to TRBJ2-7; 13 bases are a match to TRBD2. The germline V gene has CDR1 WNHNN and CDR2 SYGVQD (reference sequence). The CDR3 is 16 residues long. The junction had 8 bases not matched to a gene; V was cut back by 2 bases and J by 7 bases.

This chain links TRBV12-3 or TRBV12-4 with TRBJ2-1; D unclear. V was shortened by 6 bases and J by 3 bases, with 9 bases between the two germline ends. This CDR3 region has 13 residues. CDR3 residues: CASSPPLYNEQFF. For the CDR3, the DNA is TGTGCCAGCAGCCCCCCCCTCTACAATGAGCAGTTCTTC.

The V call is TRBV5-1, the J call TRBJ1-4; 7 bases map to TRBD1. The CDR3 totals 16 residues. The junction had 7 bases not matched to a gene; V was cut back by 0 bases and J by 5 bases. CDR1 and CDR2 from the germline V gene are SGHRS and YFSETQ. CDR3: CASSLGGTASNEKLFF. The DNA of the CDR3 is TGCGCCAGCAGCTTGGGGGGGACAGCCTCAAATGAAAAACTGTTTTTT.

The chain joins TRBV12-3 or TRBV12-4 to TRBJ2-1; tentatively, D is TRBD2 (6 bases). Trimming pared 1 base from V and 12 bases from J, leaving 13 bases between. The CDR3 is 13 residues long. The CDR3 nucleotides read TGTGCCAGCAGTTTAGAGGGTCTAGCGCGGCAGTTCTTC. It yields the protein CASSLEGLARQFF.

This clone has just a few counts. The rearrangement uses TRBV5-8 and TRBJ2-7; TRBD2 matches at 7 bases. CDR1 and CDR2 (germline): SGHTS, YDEGEE. V lost 2 bases to trimming and J lost 7 bases; unmatched junction nucleotides: 9. The CDR3 loop spans 14 amino acids. The CDR3 loop is CASSFAEKAGEQYF. In nucleotides, the CDR3 is TGTGCCAGCAGCTTCGCAGAAAAAGCGGGAGAGCAGTACTTC. The whole variable domain, filled in from reference TRBV5-8 and TRBJ2-7, reads EAGVTQSPTHLIKTRGQQATLRCSPISGHTSVYWYQQALGLGLQFLLWYDEGEERNRGNFPPRFSGRQFPNYSSELNVNALELEDSALYLCASSFAEKAGEQYFGPGTRLTVT.

V usage is TRBV2 and J usage is TRBJ2-5; the match to TRBD1 covers 10 bases. CDR1 is SNHLY, CDR2 FYNNEI, per germline. The CDR3 loop spans 18 amino acids. V shed 6 bases and J 4 bases; nucleotides not matched to a gene: 17. The DNA for the CDR3 is TGTGCCAGCAGAGGTCGGGACAGGGGCCCTACCCGGGGAGAGACCCAGTACTTC. Translating gives CASRGRDRGPTRGETQYF.